A selection of T cell receptor beta chains follows, all from one sample in a study of blood T cells in healthy people across ages. TCRdb ran MiXCR on the 5' RACE reads and lists one entry per CDR3 protein. The sample holds around 1,100,000 distinct CDR3 sequences, around two fifths seen once. What was sequenced was blood. These TCRs come from a man younger than 35 in good health. Each CDR3 is given with its conserved first and last residue. Each record gives: CDR3 DNA, CDR3 protein, D gene, V gene, clone size, J gene. The D gene is left open where the match is weak. Expanded clones get a size class; other rows say once, few or many, or leave the size out.

CDR3nt: TGCAGCGTCAGGGGGAGGGCAGCAGCTACGCAGTATTTT; CDR3aa: CSVRGRAAATQYF; d_gene: .; v_gene: TRBV29-1; abundance: .; j_gene: TRBJ2-3
CDR3nt: TGTGCCAGCAGTTTCCAGGGCGGGAACACTGAAGCTTTCTTT; CDR3aa: CASSFQGGNTEAFF; d_gene: .; v_gene: TRBV12-3/TRBV12-4; abundance: many; j_gene: TRBJ1-1
CDR3nt: TGTGCCAGCAGACCCCTTGGACAGGTTAGGGCCAAAAACATTCAGTACTTC; CDR3aa: CASRPLGQVRAKNIQYF; d_gene: TRBD1; v_gene: TRBV12-3/TRBV12-4; abundance: .; j_gene: TRBJ2-4
CDR3nt: TGTGCCAGCAGTTTCGGGGGGCTGGATGGCTACACCTTC; CDR3aa: CASSFGGLDGYTF; d_gene: .; v_gene: TRBV6-2/TRBV6-3; abundance: few; j_gene: TRBJ1-2
CDR3nt: TGCAGTGCAAGGGGACAGGTCCCCGGGGAACTGTTTTTT; CDR3aa: CSARGQVPGELFF; d_gene: TRBD1; v_gene: TRBV20-1; abundance: few; j_gene: TRBJ1-4
CDR3nt: TGCAGTGCTAGATCGGGACTAGCGGGGGACAATGAGCAGTTCTTC; CDR3aa: CSARSGLAGDNEQFF; d_gene: TRBD2; v_gene: TRBV20-1; abundance: many; j_gene: TRBJ2-1
CDR3nt: TGCGCCAGCAGCCAAGGCCTGGGGGTCGGTGGCTACACCTTC; CDR3aa: CASSQGLGVGGYTF; d_gene: .; v_gene: TRBV4-3; abundance: .; j_gene: TRBJ1-2
CDR3nt: TGTGCCAGCAGCACCCGGAGACAGGGGCCAAAAGACGATACGCAGTATTTT; CDR3aa: CASSTRRQGPKDDTQYF; d_gene: TRBD1; v_gene: TRBV6-6; abundance: .; j_gene: TRBJ2-3
CDR3nt: TGTGCCAGCAGAAACGGGAATCAGGACACTGAAGCTTTCTTT; CDR3aa: CASRNGNQDTEAFF; d_gene: .; v_gene: TRBV6-4; abundance: .; j_gene: TRBJ1-1
CDR3nt: TGTGCTAGCAGTTTATTTATGCTAGTTGCAGATACGCAGTATTTT; CDR3aa: CASSLFMLVADTQYF; d_gene: .; v_gene: TRBV27; abundance: .; j_gene: TRBJ2-3
CDR3nt: TGTGCCAGCAGTGAATGGGGTGGAGATACGCAGTATTTT; CDR3aa: CASSEWGGDTQYF; d_gene: .; v_gene: TRBV25-1; abundance: .; j_gene: TRBJ2-3
CDR3nt: TGTGCCAGCAGCGTAATGACAGGTCGGAATGAAAAACTGTTTTTT; CDR3aa: CASSVMTGRNEKLFF; d_gene: .; v_gene: TRBV7-2; abundance: .; j_gene: TRBJ1-4
CDR3nt: TGTGCCAGCAGTGTCGGGGTAGGTTACTCCTACGAGCAGTACTTC; CDR3aa: CASSVGVGYSYEQYF; d_gene: .; v_gene: TRBV6-4; abundance: few; j_gene: TRBJ2-7
CDR3nt: TGCGCCAGCAGCCAACTCCCGGACTACGAGCAGTACTTC; CDR3aa: CASSQLPDYEQYF; d_gene: .; v_gene: TRBV4-1; abundance: few; j_gene: TRBJ2-7
CDR3nt: TGTGCCAGCGGACAGGGGTTGGAGCAGTTCTTC; CDR3aa: CASGQGLEQFF; d_gene: TRBD1; v_gene: TRBV11-2; abundance: once; j_gene: TRBJ2-1
CDR3nt: TGCGCCAGCAGCCAAGGCAGGGCTCAAGAGACCCAGTACTTC; CDR3aa: CASSQGRAQETQYF; d_gene: .; v_gene: TRBV4-3; abundance: .; j_gene: TRBJ2-5
CDR3nt: TGCGCCAGCAGCTTGGAATCCCCCGGGGGAGAAACCTATGGCTACACCTTC; CDR3aa: CASSLESPGGETYGYTF; d_gene: .; v_gene: TRBV5-1; abundance: .; j_gene: TRBJ1-2
CDR3nt: TGCAGCGTCCGGGGTGGGGGGCCCACAGATACGCAGTATTTT; CDR3aa: CSVRGGGPTDTQYF; d_gene: .; v_gene: TRBV29-1; abundance: few; j_gene: TRBJ2-3
CDR3nt: TGCAGTGCTAGAGACCTTAAATGGGCTAGCGGGGGTAAAGAGACCCAGTACTTC; CDR3aa: CSARDLKWASGGKETQYF; d_gene: TRBD2; v_gene: TRBV20-1; abundance: few; j_gene: TRBJ2-5
CDR3nt: TGTGCCAGCAGTGGTCGGGAGGGGACGGAAACTGAAGCTTTCTTT; CDR3aa: CASSGREGTETEAFF; d_gene: .; v_gene: TRBV9; abundance: .; j_gene: TRBJ1-1
CDR3nt: TGCGCCAGCAGCCAGGTGGGACAGGCCATCACAGATACGCAGTATTTT; CDR3aa: CASSQVGQAITDTQYF; d_gene: TRBD1; v_gene: TRBV4-1; abundance: .; j_gene: TRBJ2-3
CDR3nt: TGCAGTGCTAGCTCCCTAGGAGGGCTAAATCAGCCCCAGCATTTT; CDR3aa: CSASSLGGLNQPQHF; d_gene: .; v_gene: TRBV20-1; abundance: few; j_gene: TRBJ1-5
CDR3nt: TGTGCCAGCAGCGTAGCTACTGGGGGGGGTAGCACAGATACGCAGTATTTT; CDR3aa: CASSVATGGGSTDTQYF; d_gene: TRBD2; v_gene: TRBV9; abundance: .; j_gene: TRBJ2-3